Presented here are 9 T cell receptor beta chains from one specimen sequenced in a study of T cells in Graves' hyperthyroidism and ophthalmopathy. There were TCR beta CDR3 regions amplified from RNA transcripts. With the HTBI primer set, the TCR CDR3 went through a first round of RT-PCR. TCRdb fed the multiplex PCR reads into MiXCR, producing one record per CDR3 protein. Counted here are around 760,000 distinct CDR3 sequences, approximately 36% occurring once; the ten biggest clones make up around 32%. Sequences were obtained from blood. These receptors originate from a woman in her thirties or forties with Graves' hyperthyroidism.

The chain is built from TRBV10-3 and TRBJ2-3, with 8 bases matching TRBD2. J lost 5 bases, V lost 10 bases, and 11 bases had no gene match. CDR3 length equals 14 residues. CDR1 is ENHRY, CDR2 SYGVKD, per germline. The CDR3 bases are TGTGCCACCGCGTTAGCGGGGACGAAAGATACGCAGTATTTT. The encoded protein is CATALAGTKDTQYF.

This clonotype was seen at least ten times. CDR3 sequence (DNA): TGTGCCAGTAGTATTCTCCCGGGACAGGGGTTGGAGACCCAGTACTTC. It translates to CASSILPGQGLETQYF. The V and J genes are TRBV19 and TRBJ2-5; TRBD1 agrees at 10 bases. Germline lookup yields CDR1 LNHDA and CDR2 SQIVND (reference sequence). This CDR3 spans 16 amino acids. The junction had 9 bases not matched to a gene; V was cut back by 3 bases and J by 5 bases.

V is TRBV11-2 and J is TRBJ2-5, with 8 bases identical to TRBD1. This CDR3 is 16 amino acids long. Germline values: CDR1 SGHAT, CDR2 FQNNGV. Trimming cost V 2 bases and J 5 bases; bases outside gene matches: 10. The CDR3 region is CASSLSGTGRRETQYF. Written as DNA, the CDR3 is TGTGCCAGCAGCTTATCCGGGACAGGACGAAGGGAGACCCAGTACTTC. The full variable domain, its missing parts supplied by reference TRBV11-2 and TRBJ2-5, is EAGVAQSPRYKIIEKRQSVAFWCNPISGHATLYWYQQILGQGPKLLIQFQNNGVVDDSQLPKDRFSAERLKGVDSTLKIQPAKLEDSAVYLCASSLSGTGRRETQYFGPGTRLLVL.

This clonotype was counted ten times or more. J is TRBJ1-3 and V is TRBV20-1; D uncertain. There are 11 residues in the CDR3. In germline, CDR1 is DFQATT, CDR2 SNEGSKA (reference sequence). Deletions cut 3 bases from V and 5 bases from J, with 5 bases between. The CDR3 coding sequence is TGCAGTGCTAGCGGTCGAAACACCATATATTTT. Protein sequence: CSASGRNTIYF.

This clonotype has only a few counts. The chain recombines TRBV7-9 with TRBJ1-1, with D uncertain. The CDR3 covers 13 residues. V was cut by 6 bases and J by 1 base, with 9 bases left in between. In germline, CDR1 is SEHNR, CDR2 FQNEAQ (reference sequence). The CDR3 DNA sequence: TGTGCCAGCAGTGACGCTAGGAACACTGAAGCTTTCTTT. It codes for CASSDARNTEAFF.

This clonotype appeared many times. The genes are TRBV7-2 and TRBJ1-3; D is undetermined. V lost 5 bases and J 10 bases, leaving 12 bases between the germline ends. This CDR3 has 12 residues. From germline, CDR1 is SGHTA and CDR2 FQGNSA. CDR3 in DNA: TGTGCCAGCAGCCCAGTAAGGGAAACCATATATTTT. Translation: CASSPVRETIYF.

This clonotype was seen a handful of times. The CDR3 sequence is CASQATRDTEAFF. CDR3 in DNA: TGTGCCAGCCAAGCTACGAGGGACACTGAAGCTTTCTTT. V gene TRBV19 combines with J gene TRBJ1-1; D unclear. V lost 9 bases and J lost 3, with 14 bases in between. CDR3 length: 13 amino acids. Germline V gene lookup returns CDR1 LNHDA and CDR2 SQIVND (reference sequence).

The CDR3 nucleotides read TGTGCCAGCAGCACCGGGACAGGGGTTGACGGCTACACCTTC. Protein product: CASSTGTGVDGYTF. V is TRBV7-9 and J is TRBJ1-2; 10 bases map to TRBD1. The CDR3 length is 14 residues. The germline CDR1 and CDR2 sequences are SEHNR and FQNEAQ (reference sequence). With 5 bases clipped from V and 8 bases from J, the junction kept 8 bases outside the gene matches.

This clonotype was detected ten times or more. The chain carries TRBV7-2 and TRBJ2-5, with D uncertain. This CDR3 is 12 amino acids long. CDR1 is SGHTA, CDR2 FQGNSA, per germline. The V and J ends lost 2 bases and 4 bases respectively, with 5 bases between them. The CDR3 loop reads CASSLSRETQYF. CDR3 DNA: TGTGCCAGCAGCTTATCGAGAGAGACCCAGTACTTC.